The 2 T cell receptor beta chains given below trace back to one sample, sequenced in a study of blood T cells in healthy people across ages. The authors ran a second PCR of roughly 7 to 11 cycles using a sample-barcoded 5' primer and a J-beta primer mix. From the 5' RACE reads, TCRdb called clonotypes with MiXCR, one entry per CDR3 protein. In the table there are hundreds of thousands of distinct CDR3 sequences, roughly 64% of which are singletons. The sample was blood. The source of these receptors is a man aged 25-40 years in good health.

V gene TRBV6-5 combines with J gene TRBJ2-1; TRBD2 is a possible D gene (5 bases). The CDR3 contains 13 residues. The V gene lost 8 bases and the J gene lost 8 bases, with 16 bases spanning the gap. Germline CDR1 is MNHEY and CDR2 is SVGAGI. The CDR3 reads CASRGSEYDEQFF. Written as DNA, the CDR3 is TGTGCCAGCCGAGGGTCCGAGTACGATGAGCAGTTCTTC.

The V call is TRBV29-1, the J call TRBJ2-4; D unclear. The J call may be in error: the DNA end matches TRBJ2-7 better. The CDR3 is 11 residues long. CDR1 SQVTM and CDR2 ANQGSEA come from the germline V gene. This CDR3 reads CSVEDRHEQYF. The DNA of the CDR3 is TGCAGCGTTGAAGACAGGCACGAGCAGTACTTC.